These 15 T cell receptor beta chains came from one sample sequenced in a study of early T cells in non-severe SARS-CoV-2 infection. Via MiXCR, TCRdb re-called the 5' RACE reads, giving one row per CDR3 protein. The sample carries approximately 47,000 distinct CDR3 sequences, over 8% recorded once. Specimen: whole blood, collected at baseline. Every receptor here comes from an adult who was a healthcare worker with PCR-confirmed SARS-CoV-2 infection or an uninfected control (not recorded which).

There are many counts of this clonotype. CDR3 residues: CASSYGQGANQPQHF. For the CDR3, the DNA is TGTGCCAGCAGTTACGGGCAGGGGGCTAATCAGCCCCAGCATTTT. The V and J genes are TRBV6-5 and TRBJ1-5, with 8 nucleotides matching TRBD1. The V segment lost 2 bases and the J segment 4 bases; nucleotides outside the gene matches: 4. The CDR3 totals 15 residues. Germline values: CDR1 MNHEY, CDR2 SVGAGI.

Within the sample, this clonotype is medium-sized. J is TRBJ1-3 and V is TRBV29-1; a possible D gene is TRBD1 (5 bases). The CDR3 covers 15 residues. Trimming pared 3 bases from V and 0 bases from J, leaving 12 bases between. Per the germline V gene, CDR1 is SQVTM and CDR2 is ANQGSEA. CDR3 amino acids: CSVDVGTNSGNTIYF. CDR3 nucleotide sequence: TGCAGCGTTGACGTGGGGACCAACTCTGGAAACACCATATATTTT.

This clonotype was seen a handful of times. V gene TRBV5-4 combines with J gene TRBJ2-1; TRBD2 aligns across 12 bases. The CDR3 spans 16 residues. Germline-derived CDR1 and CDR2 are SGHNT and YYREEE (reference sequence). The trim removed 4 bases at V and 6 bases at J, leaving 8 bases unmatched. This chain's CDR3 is CASSPGGLAGRNEQFF. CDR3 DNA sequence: TGTGCCAGCAGCCCGGGGGGACTAGCGGGCCGCAATGAGCAGTTCTTC.

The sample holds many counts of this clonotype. The CDR3 here is CAWYAGQGYEQYF. The DNA for the CDR3 is TGTGCCTGGTACGCGGGACAGGGATACGAGCAGTACTTC. The chain carries TRBV30 and TRBJ2-7; 9 bases align to TRBD1. This CDR3 has 13 amino acids. The ends lost 5 bases at V and 4 bases at J; junction bases unmatched: 6. Germline values: CDR1 GTSNPN, CDR2 SVGIG (reference sequence). The full variable domain, with the rest looked up from reference TRBV30 and TRBJ2-7, is SQTIHQWPATLVQPVGSPLSLECTVEGTSNPNLYWYRQAAGRGLQLLFYSVGIGQISSEVPQNLSASRPQDRQFILSSKKLLLSDSGFYLCAWYAGQGYEQYFGPGTRLTVT.

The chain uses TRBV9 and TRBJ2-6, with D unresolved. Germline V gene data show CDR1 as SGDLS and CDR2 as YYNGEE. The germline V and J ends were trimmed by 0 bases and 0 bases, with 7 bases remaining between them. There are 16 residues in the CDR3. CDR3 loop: CASSVGGSSGANVLTF. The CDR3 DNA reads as TGTGCCAGCAGCGTAGGAGGCAGCTCTGGGGCCAACGTCCTGACTTTC.

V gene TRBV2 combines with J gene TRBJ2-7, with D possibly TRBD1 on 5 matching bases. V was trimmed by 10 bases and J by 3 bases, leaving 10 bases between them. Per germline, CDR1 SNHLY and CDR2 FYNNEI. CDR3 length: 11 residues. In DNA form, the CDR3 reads TGTGCCATCAGCAGGGACTACGAGCAGTACTTC. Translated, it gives CAISRDYEQYF.

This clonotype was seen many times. CDR3 loop: CASSSYSGGTQYF. CDR3 nucleotide sequence: TGTGCCAGCAGTTCTTATAGCGGTGGGACCCAGTACTTC. This sequence joins TRBV11-2 and TRBJ2-5; TRBD2 might be the D (6 bases). Germline V gives CDR1 SGHAT, CDR2 FQNNGV. The V end lost 6 bases, the J end lost 7 bases, and 15 bases lay between the germline ends. The CDR3 is 13 amino acids.

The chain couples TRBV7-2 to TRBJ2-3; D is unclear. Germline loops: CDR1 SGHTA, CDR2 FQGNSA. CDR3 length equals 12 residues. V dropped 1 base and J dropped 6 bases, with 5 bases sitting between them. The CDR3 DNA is TGTGCCAGCAGCTTAGATCGGGATACGCAGTATTTT. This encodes CASSLDRDTQYF.

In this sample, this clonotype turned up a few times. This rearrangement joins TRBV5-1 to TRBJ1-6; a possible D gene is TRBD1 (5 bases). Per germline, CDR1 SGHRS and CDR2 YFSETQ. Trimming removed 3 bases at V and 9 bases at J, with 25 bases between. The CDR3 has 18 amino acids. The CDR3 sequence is CASSYGTDPIHPGSPLHF. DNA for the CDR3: TGCGCCAGCAGCTACGGGACGGATCCCATCCATCCAGGTTCACCCCTCCACTTT.

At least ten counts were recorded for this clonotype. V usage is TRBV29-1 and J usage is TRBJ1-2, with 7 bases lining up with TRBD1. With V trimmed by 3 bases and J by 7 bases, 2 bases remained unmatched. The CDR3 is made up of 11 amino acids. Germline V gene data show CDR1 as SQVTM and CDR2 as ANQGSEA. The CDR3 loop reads CSVDRGAGYTF. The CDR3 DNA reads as TGCAGCGTTGACAGGGGGGCTGGCTACACCTTC.

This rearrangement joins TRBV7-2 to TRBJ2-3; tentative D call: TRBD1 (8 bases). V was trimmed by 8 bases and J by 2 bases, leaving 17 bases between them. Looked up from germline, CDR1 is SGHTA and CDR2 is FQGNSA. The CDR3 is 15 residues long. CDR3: CASGSQGDYTDTQYF. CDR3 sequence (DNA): TGTGCCAGCGGGTCACAGGGGGACTACACAGATACGCAGTATTTT.

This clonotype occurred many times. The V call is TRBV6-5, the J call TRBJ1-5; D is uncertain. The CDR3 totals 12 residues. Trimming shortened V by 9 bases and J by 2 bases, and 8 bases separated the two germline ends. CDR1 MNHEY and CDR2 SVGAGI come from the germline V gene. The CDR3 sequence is CASGRGNQPQHF. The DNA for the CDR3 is TGTGCCAGTGGTAGGGGCAATCAGCCCCAGCATTTT.

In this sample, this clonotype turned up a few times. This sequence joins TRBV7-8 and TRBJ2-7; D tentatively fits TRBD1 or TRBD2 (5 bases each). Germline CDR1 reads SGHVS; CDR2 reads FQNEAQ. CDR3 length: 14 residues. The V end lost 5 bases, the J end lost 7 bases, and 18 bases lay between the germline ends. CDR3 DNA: TGTGCCAGCAGCGCCCGGGACCAGGAGTGGGAGCAGTACTTC. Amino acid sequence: CASSARDQEWEQYF. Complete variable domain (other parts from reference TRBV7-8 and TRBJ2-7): GAGVSQSPRYKVAKRGQDVALRCDPISGHVSLFWYQQALGQGPEFLTYFQNEAQLDKSGLPSDRFFAERPEGSVSTLKIQRTQQEDSAVYLCASSARDQEWEQYFGPGTRLTVT.

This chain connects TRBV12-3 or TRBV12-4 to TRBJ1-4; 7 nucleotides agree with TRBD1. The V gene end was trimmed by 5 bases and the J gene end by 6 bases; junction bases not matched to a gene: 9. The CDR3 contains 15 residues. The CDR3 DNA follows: TGTGCCAGCAGTCCCGAGACAGGGAAGGATGAAAAACTGTTTTTT. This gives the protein CASSPETGKDEKLFF.

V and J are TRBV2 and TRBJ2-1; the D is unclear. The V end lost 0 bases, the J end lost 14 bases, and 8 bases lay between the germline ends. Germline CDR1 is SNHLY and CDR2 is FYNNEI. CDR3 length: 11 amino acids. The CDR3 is CASSEAELEFF. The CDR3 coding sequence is TGTGCCAGCAGTGAAGCTGAATTGGAGTTCTTC.